This TCR beta chain was recovered during a study of cytomegalovirus exposure and HLA in healthy donors (TCRdb year 2017). Study-wide context: An earlier analysis of approximately 600 of the donors reported 250 to 300 Gb of sequence data and 100 million to 130 million unique TCR beta sequences from about 179 million T cells. Alongside the repertoire data, information on donor age, sex, ethnicity and CMV serostatus was compiled. To study patterns of TCR occurrence, a later analysis re-analyzed previously published TCR beta repertoires from several hundred donors and added high-resolution HLA genotyping. Because of strong linkage in the cohort, 5 or 6 DR-DQ haplotypes were treated as single units for association and clustering. The genetic ancestry cluster associated with self-reported Caucasian donors included about 81% of the approximately 410 genotyped donors. The study aimed to test whether cataloging public T cell receptors could reveal signatures of past pathogen exposure. The number of typed donors differed by locus: about 620-640 for A, B, C, DRB1 and DQB1; 522 for DQA1; 606 for DPA1; and roughly 450 for DPB1. The study profiled the T cell repertoires of hundreds of subjects by immunosequencing and related them to cytomegalovirus serostatus. In a later genetic analysis, genome-wide SNP genotypes for about three fifths of the roughly 670 donors were used, and that subset was treated as a discovery cohort. Among about 360 genotyped donors of the cohort, an average of approximately 240,000 unique TCR beta nucleotide sequences were sequenced per donor, about a sixth of them non-productive. Approximately 300 gigabases of sequencing data and approximately 80 million unique TCR sequences were included in an early release covering over 600 HLA-typed donors. Both class I and class II loci were covered by HLA typing, at four-digit resolution. High-throughput TCR immunosequencing, statistical association of individual TCRs with disease status, and machine learning were combined to predict cytomegalovirus infection status. Besides the first cohort of 550 to 750 subjects, a separate validation cohort made up of roughly 130 different subjects was used. An earlier analysis of approximately 580 of the donors used high-throughput TCR beta sequencing to judge whether each TCR beta V gene segment behaved as functional or pseudogenic. All discovery cohort repertoires had been generated using a single sequencing platform. Rather than drawing on any new phenotypic data, the later analysis identified candidate immune exposures from TCR beta sequences and the way those sequences occurred across donors.

Receptors were amplified or captured by the immunoSEQ multiplex PCR assay. For the multiplex PCR, a mixture combining 60 forward primers for TCR Vbeta segments and 13 reverse primers for TCR Jbeta segments was used. The CDR3 region of rearranged TCR beta genes was amplified from genomic DNA by a multiplex PCR assay. On the Illumina HiSeq System, the amplified TCR beta libraries were sequenced as 87-base-pair reads. Regarding the original processing steps: In a later analysis, roughly 80 million unique TCR beta chains were counted across the 500 to 700 repertoires, and roughly 11 million of these chains were shared by at least two donors. Raw reads were error-corrected and collapsed into unique sequences by a nearest-neighbor algorithm in which closely related sequences were merged to remove PCR and sequencing errors. V, D and J gene segments were assigned by aligning CDR3 sequences to IMGT reference sequences. For a sequence to be retained, a match of at least six nucleotides to both a V gene segment and a J gene segment was required. Rearrangements were called productive when the CDR3 lacked stop codons and stayed in frame with V and J; all others were non-productive. Following IMGT convention, CDR3 was defined as the stretch from the second conserved V-encoded cysteine to the conserved J-encoded phenylalanine. Sequences without an unambiguous match to a single V gene segment were excluded from the earlier analysis of about 640 of the donors. In an earlier analysis of some 590 of the donors, a V segment was called functional when productive rearrangements were above 56.7%, and segregating when the standard deviation between donors exceeded 5%. To diagnose cytomegalovirus status from the catalog of TCR beta chain sequences, a statistical classification framework was built. In a later analysis, TCR nucleotide sequences were compared against IMGT/GENE-DB human TR gene sequences so that V and J genes could be assigned. A later analysis assigned CDR3 sequences and most-parsimonious VDJ recombination scenarios with the TCRdist pipeline. In a later analysis, each TCR beta chain was defined by its CDR3 amino acid sequence together with its V-gene family, and reads lacking a unique V-gene family were excluded. To address suspected cross-contamination and a sequencing artifact, a later analysis removed approximately 600 highly shared, low-generation-probability nucleotide sequences. In a later analysis, a clonal expansion index was calculated for each public chain from normalized within-repertoire ranks of inferred template counts. A later analysis computed generation probabilities with a VDJ recombination model fitted to out-of-frame rearrangements, and checked the results against IGoR. A later analysis scored TCR-TCR, TCR-HLA and TCR-CMV co-occurrence with hypergeometric tests, applying a repertoire-size bias correction to TCR pairs. A later analysis estimated false discovery rates by permuting HLA or CMV assignments 20 times. A later analysis grouped co-occurring TCRs with DBSCAN, adding TCRdist sequence similarity when clustering within HLA-allele-positive subsets. Repertoires with fewer than 30,000 or more than 120,000 public chains, plus five repertoires with anomalous nucleotide sharing, were excluded from co-occurrence clustering. TCRdb mirrors the immuneACCESS table, restricted to in-frame sequences. Some clones are absent from its copies; in checked studies, under half trace to an unresolved V gene, and the reason for the others is unknown. V and J calls plus clone size are reproduced from that table; the DNA served to infer D and trimming. In this sample the table shows approximately 120,000 clones, about two thirds of which occur a single time. The top ten constitute approximately 3.5% of the sample.

Concerning this clone: Its cognate antigen has yet to be identified. No clone much larger than this one lies a single base away; base qualities are absent.

General study outcomes and caveats: In an earlier analysis of 587 of the donors, most TCR beta V segments appeared in productive rearrangements about 87% or about 30% of the time, broadly matching IMGT annotations. An association between a missense DCLRE1C variant and V-gene and J-gene trimming of TCR beta chains was found in a later genetic analysis and replicated in an independent cohort. Cytomegalovirus status was reported to be diagnosed by the classifier with high specificity and sensitivity in both the original and validation cohorts. When HLA alleles, especially DR and DQ, strongly co-occurred, attributing TCR associations to individual alleles was difficult. The study listed 150 to 200 TCR beta chains as associated with cytomegalovirus. In a later analysis, several top co-occurrence clusters were reported to appear linked to parvovirus B19, influenza, CMV and Epstein-Barr virus. A few of the identified cytomegalovirus-associated TCR beta chains were confirmed in vitro to be specific for cytomegalovirus antigens. HLA typing was unavailable for some donors at each locus, so association tests used only the typed subset. The presence/absence analyses assumed that sequencing depth was roughly uniform across donors, and that assumption may not be true. A cluster of highly shared sequence variants was judged likely to be a technical artifact of the sequencing pipeline. The authors suggested that the approach could potentially be generalized to other disease states and immunological phenotypes. In a later analysis, 16,951 TCR beta sequences were associated with specific HLA alleles at a false discovery rate of 0.05. Linkage disequilibrium might explain the correlated functional status among segregating V segments, but an unknown experimental factor could not be ruled out. Most TCR sequences were observed very rarely across donors, whereas some public TCRs were present in many individuals. For the cohort, immune exposure information was limited to CMV serostatus. Compared with the approximately 700-donor mean, donors in an Asian-associated ancestry cluster had fewer N-insertions in productive TCRs, according to a later genetic analysis. Most CMV-associated TCR beta chains appeared to be HLA-restricted in a later analysis, and the HLA associations seemed to be driven largely by CMV exposure. Some IMGT-functional V segments, including TRBV6-2 and TRBV6-3, could not be told apart with the 87-base-pair reads, so those segments were excluded. This cohort had only TCR beta chains sequenced, and the lack of alpha or paired-chain data limited which features could be detected. In a later analysis, the rate of TCR association differed among HLA loci, with DRB1 alleles having the most associated TCRs and HLA-C alleles having the fewest. Compared with equally common non-associated chains, HLA-associated TCR beta chains in a later analysis were more clonally expanded and had lower generation probabilities. The earlier analysis of some 560 of the donors excluded 15 to 20 rarely observed V segments, including chromosome 9 orphons, because counts were too low. A further reported finding was that TCR beta sequences accurately predicted the HLA-A and HLA-B alleles for most subjects in the first cohort.

The cohort consisted of approximately 690 healthy bone marrow donors. Cohort members were all nominally healthy when sampled, although unrecorded immune exposures were likely present. The donor was CMV seronegative and belonged to the group of 352 seronegative cohort members. A peripheral blood sample was provided by each donor, and peripheral blood mononuclear cells were used for TCR beta sequencing. The Qiagen DNeasy Blood Extraction Kit was used to extract genomic DNA from the blood cell samples. From its cysteine to its phenylalanine, the CDR3 spans 11 amino acids. Of all the DNA, just the CDR3 is kept, 33 bases in frame from base 1. At the junction V is shortened by 0 bases and J by 10 bases, with 5 bases in between. CDR1 and CDR2 (SGHKS, YYEKEE) derive from the germline V gene (reference sequence).

The source material was PBMCs. The TCR sequence derives from a man aged 25 to 40 in good health and CMV-seronegative. Recombination connected TRBV5-5 to TRBJ2-1; no D gene call is confident. The nucleotide sequence is TGTGCCAGCAGCTTGGAAGAGGAGCAGTTCTTC. Protein translation: CASSLEEEQFF.